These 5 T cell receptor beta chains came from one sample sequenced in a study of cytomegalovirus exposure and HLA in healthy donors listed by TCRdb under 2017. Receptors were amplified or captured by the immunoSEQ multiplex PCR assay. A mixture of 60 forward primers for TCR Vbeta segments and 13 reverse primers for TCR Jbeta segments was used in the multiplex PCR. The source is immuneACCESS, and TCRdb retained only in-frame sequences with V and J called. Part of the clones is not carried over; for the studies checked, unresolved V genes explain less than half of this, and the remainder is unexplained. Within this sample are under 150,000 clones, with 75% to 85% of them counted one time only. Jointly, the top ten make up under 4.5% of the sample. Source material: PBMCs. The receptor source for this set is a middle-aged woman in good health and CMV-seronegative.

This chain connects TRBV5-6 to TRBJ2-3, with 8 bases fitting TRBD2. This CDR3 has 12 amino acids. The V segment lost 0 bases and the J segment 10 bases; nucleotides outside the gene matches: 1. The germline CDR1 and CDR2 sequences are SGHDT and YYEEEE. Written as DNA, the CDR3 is TGTGCCAGCAGCTTGGCCGGGAGGGCGCAGTATTTT. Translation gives CASSLAGRAQYF.

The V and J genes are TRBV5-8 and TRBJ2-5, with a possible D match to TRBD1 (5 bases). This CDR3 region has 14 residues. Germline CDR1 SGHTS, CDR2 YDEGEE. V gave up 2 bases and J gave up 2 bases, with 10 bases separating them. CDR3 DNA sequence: TGTGCCAGCAGCTTCCGACAGCCTCAAGAGACCCAGTACTTC. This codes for CASSFRQPQETQYF.

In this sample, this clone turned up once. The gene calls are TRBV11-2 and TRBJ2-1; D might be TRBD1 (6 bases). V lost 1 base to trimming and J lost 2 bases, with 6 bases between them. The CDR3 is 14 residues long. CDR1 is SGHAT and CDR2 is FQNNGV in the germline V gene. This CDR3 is CASSLGQAYNEQFF. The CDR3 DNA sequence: TGTGCCAGCAGCTTAGGACAGGCCTACAATGAGCAGTTCTTC.

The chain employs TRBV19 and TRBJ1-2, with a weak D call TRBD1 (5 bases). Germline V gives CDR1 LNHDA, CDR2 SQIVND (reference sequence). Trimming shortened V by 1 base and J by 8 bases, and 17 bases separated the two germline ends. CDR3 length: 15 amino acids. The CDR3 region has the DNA TGTGCCAGTAGTATAGGCCTGTCAGGGTCTGAGGGCTACACCTTC. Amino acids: CASSIGLSGSEGYTF.

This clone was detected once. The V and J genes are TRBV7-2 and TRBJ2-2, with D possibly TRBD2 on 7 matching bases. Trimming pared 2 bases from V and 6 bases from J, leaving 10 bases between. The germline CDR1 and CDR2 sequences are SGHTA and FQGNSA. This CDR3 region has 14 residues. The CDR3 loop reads CASSLQGRAGELFF. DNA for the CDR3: TGTGCCAGCAGCTTACAGGGGAGGGCCGGGGAGCTGTTTTTT.